The 8 T cell receptor beta chains listed next were all sequenced from one sample in a study of PD-1 blockade in classical Hodgkin lymphoma. Only in-frame clones appear in the TCRdb table, and some are missing; sequencing was by immunoSEQ multiplex PCR. The data hold tens of thousands of clones, with around 82% observed a single time. Patients all relapsed after autologous stem cell transplantation, and there was variation in brentuximab vedotin exposure. The sample here was peripheral blood mononuclear cells (PBMCs), taken before the second cycle of nivolumab. The origin of the receptors is a human donor with classical Hodgkin lymphoma.

This clone was detected a few times. The rearrangement uses TRBV7-9 and TRBJ2-3; D gene ambiguous. V gave up 1 base and J gave up 3 bases, with 5 bases separating them. Germline lookup yields CDR1 SEHNR and CDR2 FQNEAQ (reference sequence). This CDR3 region has 13 residues. The CDR3: CASSLGGTDTQYF. In DNA form, the CDR3 reads TGTGCCAGCAGCTTAGGGGGAACAGATACGCAGTATTTT.

The V gene is TRBV7-6, the J gene TRBJ1-1; D is undetermined. V was pared by 5 bases and J by 9 bases, with 25 bases between. Germline V CDR1 and CDR2: SGHVS, FNYEAQ. CDR3 length: 16 amino acids. The CDR3 nucleotides are TGTGCCAGCAGCCCCGTAGCGCAGGTTAGGGAGTCAAAAGCTTTCTTT. Residues: CASSPVAQVRESKAFF. Variable domain in full (rest from reference TRBV7-6 and TRBJ1-1): GAGVSQSPRYKVTKRGQDVALRCDPISGHVSLYWYRQALGQGPEFLTYFNYEAQQDKSGLPNDRFSAERPEGSISTLTIQRTEQRDSAMYRCASSPVAQVRESKAFFGQGTRLTVV.

This clone is a singleton in its sample. The gene calls are TRBV5-6 and TRBJ2-5, with 9 bases matching TRBD2. The CDR3 runs to 13 residues. Germline CDR1 and CDR2: SGHDT and YYEEEE. V shed 7 bases and J 2 bases; nucleotides not matched to a gene: 3. This CDR3 reads CASGLAWQETQYF. The CDR3 DNA reads TGTGCCAGCGGACTAGCGTGGCAAGAGACCCAGTACTTC.

In this sample, this clone turned up a few times. An end of the junction differs from the germline gene, which may be a read error. The chain employs TRBV5-4 and TRBJ2-7; D gene ambiguous. The length of the CDR3 is 18 residues. Germline V CDR1 and CDR2: SGHNT, YYREEE (reference sequence). CDR3 amino acids: CASSQEVFRVIPPYEQYF. The CDR3 DNA reads as TGCGCCAGCAGCCAAGAGGTCTTTCGGGTCATCCCCCCCTACGAGCAGTACTTC.

This chain uses TRBV6-6 with TRBJ1-2; no reliable D call. Trimming stripped 8 bases from V and 0 bases from J, with 10 bases between. In germline, CDR1 is MNHNY, CDR2 SVGAGI (reference sequence). The CDR3 runs 13 residues. Here the CDR3 reads CASGRPTNYGYTF. DNA for the CDR3: TGTGCCAGCGGACGGCCAACTAACTATGGCTACACCTTC.

V is TRBV9 and J is TRBJ1-3; no reliable D call. CDR1 and CDR2 (germline): SGDLS, YYNGEE. This CDR3 contains 14 residues. The V end was cut by 3 bases, the J end by 1 base, with 8 bases between. CDR3 sequence: CASSATVSGNTIYF. CDR3 nucleotides: TGTGCCAGCAGCGCCACTGTTTCTGGAAACACCATATATTTT. Full variable domain (missing parts from reference TRBV9 and TRBJ1-3): DSGVTQTPKHLITATGQRVTLRCSPRSGDLSVYWYQQSLDQGLQFLIQYYNGEERAKGNILERFSAQQFPDLHSELNLSSLELGDSALYFCASSATVSGNTIYFGEGSWLTVV.

This rearrangement joins TRBV7-8 to TRBJ2-5; D perhaps matches TRBD2 (7 bases). Trimming removed 6 bases at V and 1 base at J, with 15 bases between. CDR1 and CDR2 (germline): SGHVS, FQNEAQ. The CDR3 is 15 residues long. CDR3 nucleotide sequence: TGTGCCAGCAGACCGGCGGGGGCCGCCCAAGAGACCCAGTACTTC. Translating it yields CASRPAGAAQETQYF.

The chain combines TRBV4-2 with TRBJ1-5, with TRBD1 as a possible D gene (5 bases). The CDR3 runs 15 residues. The germline V gene encodes CDR1 LGHNA and CDR2 YNFKEQ. V gave up 1 base and J gave up 7 bases, with 14 bases separating them. CDR3 DNA sequence: TGTGCCAGCAGCCAAGGTAGTCAGGGAGGCCAGCCCCAGCATTTT. Protein: CASSQGSQGGQPQHF.